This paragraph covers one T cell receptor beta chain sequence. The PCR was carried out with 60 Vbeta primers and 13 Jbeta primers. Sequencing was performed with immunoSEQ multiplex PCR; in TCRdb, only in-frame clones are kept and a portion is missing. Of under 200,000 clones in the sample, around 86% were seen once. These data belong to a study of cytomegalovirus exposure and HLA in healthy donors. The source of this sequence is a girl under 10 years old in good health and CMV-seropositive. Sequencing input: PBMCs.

This CDR3 reads CASSSVGPRGLTDTQYF. The DNA of the CDR3 is TGTGCCAGCAGCTCCGTGGGTCCCAGGGGTCTCACAGATACGCAGTATTTT. This chain links TRBV7-9 with TRBJ2-3, with TRBD1 as a possible D gene (6 bases). Germline V gene sequence: CDR1 SEHNR, CDR2 FQNEAQ (reference sequence). The V gene lost 4 bases and the J gene lost 2 bases, with 19 bases spanning the gap. The CDR3 is 17 residues long.